The entry below describes one T cell receptor (beta chain). Trimming removed 3 bases from V and 3 bases from J, with 11 bases in between. The germline V gene encodes CDR1 LNHDA and CDR2 SQIVND (reference sequence). This CDR3 is 14 amino acids long. Some clones are missing from TCRdb's copy, which holds only in-frame ones; the method was immunoSEQ multiplex PCR. The sample records tens of thousands of clones, 90% to 95% being singletons. These data are taken from a study of graft-versus-host responses after intestinal transplantation. Material: PBMCs, obtained 16 days after intestinal transplant. The chain links TRBV19 to TRBJ1-1, with D hard to call. This sequence was found in a human patient who received an intestinal transplant, so some T cells may come from the graft donor. CDR3 in DNA: TGTGCCAGTAGTATGTTGGGCATGGACACTGAAGCTTTCTTT. Protein: CASSMLGMDTEAFF.